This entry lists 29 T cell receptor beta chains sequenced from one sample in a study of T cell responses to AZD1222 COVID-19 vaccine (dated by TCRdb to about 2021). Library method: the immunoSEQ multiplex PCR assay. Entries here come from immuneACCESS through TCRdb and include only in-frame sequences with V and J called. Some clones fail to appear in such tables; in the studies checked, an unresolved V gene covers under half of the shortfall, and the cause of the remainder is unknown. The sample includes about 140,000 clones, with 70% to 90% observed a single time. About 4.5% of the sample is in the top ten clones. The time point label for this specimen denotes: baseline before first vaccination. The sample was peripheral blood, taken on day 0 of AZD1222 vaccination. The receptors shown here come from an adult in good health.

The CDR3 region is CASSLGDSSNQPQHF. The DNA of the CDR3 is TGTGCCAGCAGCTTGGGGGACAGCAGTAATCAGCCCCAGCATTTT. V gene TRBV5-8 combines with J gene TRBJ1-5; 7 nucleotides line up with TRBD1. V lost 0 bases, J lost 4 bases, and 4 bases stayed unmatched. The V gene's germline CDR1 is SGHTS and CDR2 YDEGEE. The CDR3 consists of 15 residues.

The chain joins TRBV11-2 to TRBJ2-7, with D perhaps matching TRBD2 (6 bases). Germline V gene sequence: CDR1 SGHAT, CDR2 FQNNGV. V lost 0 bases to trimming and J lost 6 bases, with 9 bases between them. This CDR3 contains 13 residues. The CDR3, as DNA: TGTGCCAGCAGCTTAGATTGGGGAGGCGAGCAGTACTTC. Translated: CASSLDWGGEQYF.

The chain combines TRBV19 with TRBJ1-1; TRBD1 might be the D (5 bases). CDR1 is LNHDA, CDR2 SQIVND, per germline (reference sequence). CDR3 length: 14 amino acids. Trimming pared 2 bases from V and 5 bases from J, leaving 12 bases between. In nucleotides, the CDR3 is TGTGCCAGTAGTATAAATGGGGGGAAAACTGAAGCTTTCTTT. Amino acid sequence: CASSINGGKTEAFF.

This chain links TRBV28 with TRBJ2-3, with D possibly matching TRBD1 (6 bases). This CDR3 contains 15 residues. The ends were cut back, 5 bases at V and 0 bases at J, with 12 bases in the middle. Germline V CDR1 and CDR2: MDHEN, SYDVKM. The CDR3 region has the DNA TGTGCCAGCAGTCCCACGGGACAAAGCACAGATACGCAGTATTTT. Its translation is CASSPTGQSTDTQYF.

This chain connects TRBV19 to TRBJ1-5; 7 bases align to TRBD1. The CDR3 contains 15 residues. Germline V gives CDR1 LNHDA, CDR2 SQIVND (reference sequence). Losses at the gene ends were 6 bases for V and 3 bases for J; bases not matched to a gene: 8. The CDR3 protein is CASRGSGTDNQPQHF. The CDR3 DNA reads TGTGCCAGTAGGGGTTCCGGGACAGACAATCAGCCCCAGCATTTT.

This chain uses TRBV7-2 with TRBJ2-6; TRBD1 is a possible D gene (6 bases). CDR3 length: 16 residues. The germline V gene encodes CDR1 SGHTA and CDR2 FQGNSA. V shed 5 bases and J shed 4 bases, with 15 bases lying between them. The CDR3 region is CASSRLRQAGANVLTF. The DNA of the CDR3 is TGTGCCAGCAGCCGCCTGAGACAGGCCGGGGCCAACGTCCTGACTTTC.

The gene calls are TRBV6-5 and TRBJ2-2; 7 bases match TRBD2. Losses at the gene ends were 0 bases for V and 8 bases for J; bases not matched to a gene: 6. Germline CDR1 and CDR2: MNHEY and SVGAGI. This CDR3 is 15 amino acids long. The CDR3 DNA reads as TGTGCCAGCAGTTACTCTGCCGCGGGAGCTGGGGAGCTGTTTTTT. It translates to CASSYSAAGAGELFF.

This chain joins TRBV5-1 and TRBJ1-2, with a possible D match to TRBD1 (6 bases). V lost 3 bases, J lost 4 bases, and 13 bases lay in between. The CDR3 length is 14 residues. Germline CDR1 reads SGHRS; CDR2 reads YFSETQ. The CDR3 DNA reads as TGCGCCAGCAGCTCCGGCAGGGGAGGCTATGGCTACACCTTC. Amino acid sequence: CASSSGRGGYGYTF.

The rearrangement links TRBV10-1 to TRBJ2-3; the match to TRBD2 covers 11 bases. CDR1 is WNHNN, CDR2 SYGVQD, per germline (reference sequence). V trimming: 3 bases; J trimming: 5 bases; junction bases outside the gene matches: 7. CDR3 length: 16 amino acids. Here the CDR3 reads CASSDVGLAGGDTQYF. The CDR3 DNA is TGCGCCAGCAGTGACGTAGGGCTAGCGGGAGGAGATACGCAGTATTTT.

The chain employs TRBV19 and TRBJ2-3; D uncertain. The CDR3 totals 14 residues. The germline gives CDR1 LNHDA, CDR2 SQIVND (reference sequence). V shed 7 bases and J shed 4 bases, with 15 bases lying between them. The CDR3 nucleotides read TGTGCCAGTACCCAATACCTCAAGGCAGATACGCAGTATTTT. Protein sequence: CASTQYLKADTQYF.

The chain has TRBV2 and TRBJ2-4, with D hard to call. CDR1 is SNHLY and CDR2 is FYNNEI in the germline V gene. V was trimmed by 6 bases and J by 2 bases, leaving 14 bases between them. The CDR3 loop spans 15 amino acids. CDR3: CASSPLGSTKNIQYF. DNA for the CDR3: TGTGCCAGCAGCCCCCTTGGGTCAACCAAAAACATTCAGTACTTC.

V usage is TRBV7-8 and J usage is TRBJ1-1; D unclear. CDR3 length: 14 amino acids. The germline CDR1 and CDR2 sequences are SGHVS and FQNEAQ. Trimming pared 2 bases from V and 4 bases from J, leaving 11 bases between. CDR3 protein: CASSLYSSPTEAFF. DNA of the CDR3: TGTGCCAGCAGCTTATATTCCAGCCCCACTGAAGCTTTCTTT. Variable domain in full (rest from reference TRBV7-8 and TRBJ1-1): GAGVSQSPRYKVAKRGQDVALRCDPISGHVSLFWYQQALGQGPEFLTYFQNEAQLDKSGLPSDRFFAERPEGSVSTLKIQRTQQEDSAVYLCASSLYSSPTEAFFGQGTRLTVV.

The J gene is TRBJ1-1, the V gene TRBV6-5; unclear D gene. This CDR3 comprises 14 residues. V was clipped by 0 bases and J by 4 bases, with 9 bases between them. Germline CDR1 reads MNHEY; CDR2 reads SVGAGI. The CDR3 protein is CASSYSGLVTEAFF. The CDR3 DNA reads TGTGCCAGCAGTTACTCAGGGTTGGTCACTGAAGCTTTCTTT.

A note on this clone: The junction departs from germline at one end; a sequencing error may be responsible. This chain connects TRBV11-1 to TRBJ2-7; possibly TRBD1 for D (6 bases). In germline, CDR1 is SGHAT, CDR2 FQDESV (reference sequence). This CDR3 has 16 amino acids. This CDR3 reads CASSLAPVDSGYEQYF. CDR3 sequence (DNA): TGTGCCAGCAGCCTAGCACCTGTGGACAGTGGTTACGAGCAGTACTTC.

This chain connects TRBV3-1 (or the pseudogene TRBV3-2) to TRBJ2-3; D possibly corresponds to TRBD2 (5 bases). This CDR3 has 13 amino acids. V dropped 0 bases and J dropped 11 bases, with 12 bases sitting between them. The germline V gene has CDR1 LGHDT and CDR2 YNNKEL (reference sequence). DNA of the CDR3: TGTGCCAGCAGCCAAGATTCTAGCAGGAAGCAGTATTTT. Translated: CASSQDSSRKQYF.

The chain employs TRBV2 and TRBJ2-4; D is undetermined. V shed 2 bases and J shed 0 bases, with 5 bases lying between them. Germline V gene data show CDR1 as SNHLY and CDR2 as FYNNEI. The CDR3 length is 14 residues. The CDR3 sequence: CASSESLAKNIQYF. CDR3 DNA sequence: TGTGCCAGCAGTGAATCTCTAGCCAAAAACATTCAGTACTTC.

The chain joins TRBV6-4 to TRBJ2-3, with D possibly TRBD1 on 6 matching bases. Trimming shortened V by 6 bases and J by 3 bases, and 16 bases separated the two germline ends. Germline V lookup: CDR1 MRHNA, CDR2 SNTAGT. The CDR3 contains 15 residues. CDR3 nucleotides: TGTGCCAGCAGACAACAGGGATACGGTACAGATACGCAGTATTTT. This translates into CASRQQGYGTDTQYF.

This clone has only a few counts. The CDR3 spells CASSIAGGSQETQYF. The CDR3 DNA sequence: TGTGCCAGCAGTATAGCGGGAGGTAGTCAAGAGACCCAGTACTTC. The V gene is TRBV7-6, the J gene TRBJ2-5; 10 positions agree with TRBD2. V was clipped by 6 bases and J by 2 bases; unmatched bases: 6. The germline V gene encodes CDR1 SGHVS and CDR2 FNYEAQ. The CDR3 covers 15 residues.

DNA for the CDR3: TGTGCCAGCAGCGAGGGACTAGCGGGGCCCTCTAGCACAGATACGCAGTATTTT. Protein product: CASSEGLAGPSSTDTQYF. The rearrangement links TRBV5-5 to TRBJ2-3, with 13 bases aligning to TRBD2. The V and J ends lost 4 bases and 0 bases, in that order; junction bases with no gene match: 8. Per germline, CDR1 SGHKS and CDR2 YYEKEE (reference sequence). This CDR3 has 18 residues.

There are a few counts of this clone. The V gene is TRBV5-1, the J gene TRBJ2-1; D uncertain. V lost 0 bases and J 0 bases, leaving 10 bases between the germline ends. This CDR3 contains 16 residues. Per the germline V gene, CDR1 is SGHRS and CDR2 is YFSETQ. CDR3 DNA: TGCGCCAGCAGCTTGGGGCCGAGGAGCTCCTACAATGAGCAGTTCTTC. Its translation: CASSLGPRSSYNEQFF.

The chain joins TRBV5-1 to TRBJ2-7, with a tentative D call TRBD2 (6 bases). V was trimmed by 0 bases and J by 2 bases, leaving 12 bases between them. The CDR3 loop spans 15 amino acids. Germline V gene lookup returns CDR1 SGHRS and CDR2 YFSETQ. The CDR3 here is CASSLGTTPTYEQYF. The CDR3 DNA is TGCGCCAGCAGCTTGGGGACTACCCCTACCTACGAGCAGTACTTC.

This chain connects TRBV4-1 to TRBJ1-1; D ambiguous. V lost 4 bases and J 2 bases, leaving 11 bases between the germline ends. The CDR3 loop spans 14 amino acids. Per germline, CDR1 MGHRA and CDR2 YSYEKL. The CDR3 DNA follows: TGCGCCAGCAGCCGTGCGTCGGGAAACACTGAAGCTTTCTTT. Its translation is CASSRASGNTEAFF.

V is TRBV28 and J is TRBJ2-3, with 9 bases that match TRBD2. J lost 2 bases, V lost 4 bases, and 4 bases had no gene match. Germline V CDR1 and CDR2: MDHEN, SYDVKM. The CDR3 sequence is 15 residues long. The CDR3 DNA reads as TGTGCCAGCAGTTCGCGGGGGGGCCTCACAGATACGCAGTATTTT. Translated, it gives CASSSRGGLTDTQYF.

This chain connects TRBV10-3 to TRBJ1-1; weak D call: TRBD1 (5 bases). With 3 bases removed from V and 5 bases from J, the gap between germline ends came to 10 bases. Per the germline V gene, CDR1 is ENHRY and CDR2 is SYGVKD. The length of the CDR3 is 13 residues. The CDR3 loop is CAISDSGRTEAFF. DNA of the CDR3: TGTGCCATCAGTGATTCGGGGCGGACTGAAGCTTTCTTT.

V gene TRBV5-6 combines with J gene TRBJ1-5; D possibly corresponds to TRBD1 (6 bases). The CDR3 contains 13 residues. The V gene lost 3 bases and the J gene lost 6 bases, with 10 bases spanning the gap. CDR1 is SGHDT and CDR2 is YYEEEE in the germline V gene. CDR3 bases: TGTGCCAGCAGCTGGGGGACAACTCAGCCCCAGCATTTT. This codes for CASSWGTTQPQHF.

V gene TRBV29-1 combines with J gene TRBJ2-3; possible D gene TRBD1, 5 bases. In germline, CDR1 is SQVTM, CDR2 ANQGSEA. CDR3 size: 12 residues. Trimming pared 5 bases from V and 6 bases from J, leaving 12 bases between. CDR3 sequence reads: CSVRSAGDTQYF. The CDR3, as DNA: TGCAGCGTTAGGTCAGCAGGGGATACGCAGTATTTT.

This chain's CDR3 is CASSDGPTGELFF. In nucleotides, the CDR3 is TGCGCCAGCAGCGACGGGCCCACCGGGGAGCTGTTTTTT. The chain is built from TRBV4-1 and TRBJ2-2; no clear D gene. Germline V gene data show CDR1 as MGHRA and CDR2 as YSYEKL. The V end was cut by 5 bases, the J end by 4 bases, with 8 bases between. This CDR3 contains 13 residues.

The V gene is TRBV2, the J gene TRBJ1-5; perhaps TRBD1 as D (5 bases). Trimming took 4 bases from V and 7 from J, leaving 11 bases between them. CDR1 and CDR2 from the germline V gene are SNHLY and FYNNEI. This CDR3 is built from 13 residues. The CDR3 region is CASSGEGLQPQHF. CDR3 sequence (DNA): TGTGCCAGCAGTGGAGAGGGGTTACAGCCCCAGCATTTT.

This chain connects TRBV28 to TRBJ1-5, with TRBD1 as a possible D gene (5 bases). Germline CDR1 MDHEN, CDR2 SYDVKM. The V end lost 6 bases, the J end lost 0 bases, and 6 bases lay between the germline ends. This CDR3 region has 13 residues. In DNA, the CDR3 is TGTGCCAGCAGCAGGGATAGCAATCAGCCCCAGCATTTT. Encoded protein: CASSRDSNQPQHF.